This T cell receptor (beta chain) comes out of a study of blood T cell repertoires in COVID-19. The germline V and J ends were trimmed by 6 bases and 7 bases, with 18 bases remaining between them. This CDR3 region has 15 residues. Germline V gives CDR1 MDHEN, CDR2 SYDVKM. Libraries were prepared by immunoSEQ multiplex PCR; TCRdb keeps only in-frame clonotypes and omits some of them. The table lists under 150,000 clones, about 76% of them singletons. The sequence was collected from an elderly man with acute or convalescent COVID-19. The J gene is TRBJ1-4, the V gene TRBV28; D unresolved. Sequenced material: peripheral blood. The CDR3 nucleotides read TGTGCCAGCAGCCACCCCCGGGAAGATTCTGAAAAACTGTTTTTT. Residues: CASSHPREDSEKLFF.